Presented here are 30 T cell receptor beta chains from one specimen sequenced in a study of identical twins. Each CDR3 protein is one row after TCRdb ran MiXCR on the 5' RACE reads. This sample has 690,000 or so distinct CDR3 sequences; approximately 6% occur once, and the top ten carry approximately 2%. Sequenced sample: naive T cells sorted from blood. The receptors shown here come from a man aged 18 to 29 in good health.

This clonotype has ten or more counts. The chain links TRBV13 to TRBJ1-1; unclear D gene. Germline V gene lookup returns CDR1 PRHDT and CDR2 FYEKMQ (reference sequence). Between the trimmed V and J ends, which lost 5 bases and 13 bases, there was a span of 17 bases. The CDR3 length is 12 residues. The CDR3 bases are TGTGCCAGCAGCCTACGAGCCGAGGGATATTTCTTT. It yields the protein CASSLRAEGYFF.

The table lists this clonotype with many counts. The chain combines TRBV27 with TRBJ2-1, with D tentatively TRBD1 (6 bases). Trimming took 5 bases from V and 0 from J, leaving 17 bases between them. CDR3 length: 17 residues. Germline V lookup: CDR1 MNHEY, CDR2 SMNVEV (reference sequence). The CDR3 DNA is TGTGCCAGCAGTACGACAGGACAACACCCCTCCTACAATGAGCAGTTCTTC. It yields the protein CASSTTGQHPSYNEQFF.

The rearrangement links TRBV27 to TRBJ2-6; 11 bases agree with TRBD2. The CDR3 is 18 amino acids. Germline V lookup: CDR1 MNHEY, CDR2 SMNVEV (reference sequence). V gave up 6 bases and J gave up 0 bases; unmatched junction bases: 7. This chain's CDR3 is CASRGLAGHSSGANVLTF. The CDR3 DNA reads TGTGCCAGCAGAGGACTAGCGGGTCATAGCTCTGGGGCCAACGTCCTGACTTTC.

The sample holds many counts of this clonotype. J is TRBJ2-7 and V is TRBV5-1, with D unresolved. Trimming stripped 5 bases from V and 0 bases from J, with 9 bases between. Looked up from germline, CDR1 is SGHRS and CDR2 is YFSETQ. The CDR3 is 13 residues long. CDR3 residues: CASSRESSYEQYV. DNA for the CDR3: TGCGCCAGCAGTCGAGAGAGCTCCTACGAGCAGTACGTC.

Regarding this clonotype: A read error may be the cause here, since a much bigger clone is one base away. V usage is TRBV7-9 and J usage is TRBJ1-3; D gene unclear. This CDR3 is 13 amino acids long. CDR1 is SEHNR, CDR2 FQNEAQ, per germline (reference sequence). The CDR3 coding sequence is TGTGCCAGCAGCTTCGATAGCGGAAACGCCATATATTTT. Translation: CASSFDSGNAIYF. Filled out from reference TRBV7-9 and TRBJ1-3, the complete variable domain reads DTGVSQNPRHKITKRGQNVTFRCDPISEHNRLYWYRQTLGQGPEFLTYFQNEAQLEKSRLLSDRFSAERPKGSFSTLEIQRTEQGDSAMYLCASSFDSGNAIYFGEGSWLTVV.

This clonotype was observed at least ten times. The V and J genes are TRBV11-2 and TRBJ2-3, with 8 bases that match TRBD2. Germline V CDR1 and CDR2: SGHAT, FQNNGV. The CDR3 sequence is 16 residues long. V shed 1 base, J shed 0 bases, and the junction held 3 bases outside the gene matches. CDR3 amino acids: CASSLVVAGSTDTQYF. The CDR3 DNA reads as TGTGCCAGCAGCTTAGTAGTAGCGGGGAGCACAGATACGCAGTATTTT.

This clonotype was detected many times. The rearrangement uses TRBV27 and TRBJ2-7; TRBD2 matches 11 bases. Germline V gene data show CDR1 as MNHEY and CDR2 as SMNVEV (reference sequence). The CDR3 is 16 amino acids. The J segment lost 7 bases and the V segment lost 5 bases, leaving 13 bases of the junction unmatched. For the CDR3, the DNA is TGTGCCAGCAGTGAAATCGGGACTAGCGGAGGAAGGGAGCAGTACTTC. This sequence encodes CASSEIGTSGGREQYF.

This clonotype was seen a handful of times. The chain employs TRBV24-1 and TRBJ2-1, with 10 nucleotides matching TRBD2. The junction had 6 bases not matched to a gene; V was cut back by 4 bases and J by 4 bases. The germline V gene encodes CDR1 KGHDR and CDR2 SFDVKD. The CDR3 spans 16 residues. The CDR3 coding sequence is TGTGCCACCAGTGACGCACCGGGACTAGCGTACAATGAGCAGTTCTTC. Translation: CATSDAPGLAYNEQFF.

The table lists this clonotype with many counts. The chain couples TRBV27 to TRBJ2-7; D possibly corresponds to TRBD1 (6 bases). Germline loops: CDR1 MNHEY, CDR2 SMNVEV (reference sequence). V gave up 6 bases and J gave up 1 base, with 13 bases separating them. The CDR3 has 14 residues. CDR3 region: CASRLRGQSYEQYF. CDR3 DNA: TGTGCCAGCAGACTTAGAGGACAGTCCTACGAGCAGTACTTC.

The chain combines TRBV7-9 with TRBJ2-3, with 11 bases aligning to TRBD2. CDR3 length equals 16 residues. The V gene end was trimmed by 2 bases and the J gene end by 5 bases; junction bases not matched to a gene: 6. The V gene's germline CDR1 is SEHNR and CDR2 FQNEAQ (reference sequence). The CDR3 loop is CASSLQGLAVQDTQYF. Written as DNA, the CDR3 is TGTGCCAGCAGCTTACAGGGACTAGCGGTCCAAGATACGCAGTATTTT.

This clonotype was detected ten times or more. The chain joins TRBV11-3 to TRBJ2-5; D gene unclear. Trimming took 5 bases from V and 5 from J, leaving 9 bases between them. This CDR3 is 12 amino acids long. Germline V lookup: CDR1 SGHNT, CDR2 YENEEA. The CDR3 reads CASSHSMETQYF. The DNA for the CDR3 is TGTGCCAGCAGCCACAGTATGGAGACCCAGTACTTC.

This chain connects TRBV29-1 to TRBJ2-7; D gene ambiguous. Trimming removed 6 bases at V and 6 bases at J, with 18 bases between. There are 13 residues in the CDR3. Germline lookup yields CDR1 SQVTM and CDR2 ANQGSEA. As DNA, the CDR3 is TGCAGCGTATGCACGGACGGACGGATCGAGCAGTACTTC. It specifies CSVCTDGRIEQYF.

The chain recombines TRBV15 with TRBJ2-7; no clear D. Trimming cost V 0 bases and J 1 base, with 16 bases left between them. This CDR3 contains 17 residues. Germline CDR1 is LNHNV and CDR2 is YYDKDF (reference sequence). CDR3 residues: CATSRDLTTGRSYEQYF. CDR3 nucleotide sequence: TGTGCCACCAGCAGAGATCTTACTACCGGCAGGTCCTACGAGCAGTACTTC.

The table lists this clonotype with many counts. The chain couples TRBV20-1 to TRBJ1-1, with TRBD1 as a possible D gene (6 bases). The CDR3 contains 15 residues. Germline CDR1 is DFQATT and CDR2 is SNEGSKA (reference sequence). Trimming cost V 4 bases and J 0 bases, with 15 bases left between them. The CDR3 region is CSAKGGGPMNTEAFF. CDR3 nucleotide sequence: TGCAGTGCTAAGGGGGGCGGGCCCATGAACACTGAAGCTTTCTTT.

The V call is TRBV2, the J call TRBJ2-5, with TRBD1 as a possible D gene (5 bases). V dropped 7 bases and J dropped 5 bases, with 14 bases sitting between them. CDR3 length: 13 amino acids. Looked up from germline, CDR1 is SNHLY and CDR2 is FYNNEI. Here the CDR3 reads CASIGRVLETQYF. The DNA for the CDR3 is TGTGCCAGCATTGGCAGGGTTTTGGAGACCCAGTACTTC.

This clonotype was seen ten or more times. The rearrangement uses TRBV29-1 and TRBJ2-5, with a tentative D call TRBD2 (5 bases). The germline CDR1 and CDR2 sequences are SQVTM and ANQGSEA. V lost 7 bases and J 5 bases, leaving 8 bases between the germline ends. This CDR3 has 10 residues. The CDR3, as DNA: TGCAGCGGGGAGCGGGAGACCCAGTACTTC. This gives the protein CSGERETQYF.

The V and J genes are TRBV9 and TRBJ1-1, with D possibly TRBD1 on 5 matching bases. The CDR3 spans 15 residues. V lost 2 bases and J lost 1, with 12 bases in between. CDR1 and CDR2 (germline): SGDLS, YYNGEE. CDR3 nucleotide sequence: TGTGCCAGCAGCGTCGGCGGGACGGGGAACACTGAAGCTTTCTTT. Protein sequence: CASSVGGTGNTEAFF.

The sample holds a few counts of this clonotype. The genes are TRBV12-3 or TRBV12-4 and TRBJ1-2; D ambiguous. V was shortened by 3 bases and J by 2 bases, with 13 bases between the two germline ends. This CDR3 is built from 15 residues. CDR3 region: CASSLAAVPNYGYTF. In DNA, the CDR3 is TGTGCCAGCAGTTTGGCGGCCGTGCCGAACTATGGCTACACCTTC.

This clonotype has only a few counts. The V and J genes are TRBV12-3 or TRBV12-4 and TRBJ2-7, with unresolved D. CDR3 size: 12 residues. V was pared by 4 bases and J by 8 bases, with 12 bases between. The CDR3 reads CASSYEVLQQYF. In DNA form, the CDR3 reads TGTGCCAGCAGTTATGAGGTTCTTCAGCAGTACTTC.

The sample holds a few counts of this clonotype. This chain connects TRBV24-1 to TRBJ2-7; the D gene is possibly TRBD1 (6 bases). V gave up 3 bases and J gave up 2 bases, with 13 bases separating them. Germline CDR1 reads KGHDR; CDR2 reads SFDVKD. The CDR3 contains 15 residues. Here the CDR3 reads CATSDGTPAAYEQYF. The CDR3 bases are TGTGCCACCAGTGATGGGACACCCGCCGCCTACGAGCAGTACTTC.

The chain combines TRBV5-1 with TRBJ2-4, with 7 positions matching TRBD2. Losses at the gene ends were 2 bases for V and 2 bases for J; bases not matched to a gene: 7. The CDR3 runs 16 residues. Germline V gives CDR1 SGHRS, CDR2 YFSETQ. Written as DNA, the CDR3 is TGCGCCAGCAGCTTATGGCTAGCGGAACCCAAAAACATTCAGTACTTC. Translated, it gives CASSLWLAEPKNIQYF.

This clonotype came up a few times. The DNA for the CDR3 is TGCGCCAGCAGCGGGACAGGGATGGCCGGGGAGCTGTTTTTT. It is translated as CASSGTGMAGELFF. The chain joins TRBV5-1 to TRBJ2-2, with TRBD1 identical over 9 bases. Germline V CDR1 and CDR2: SGHRS, YFSETQ. The V gene end was trimmed by 4 bases and the J gene end by 6 bases; junction bases not matched to a gene: 4. This CDR3 has 14 amino acids.

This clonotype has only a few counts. The CDR3 DNA is TGTGCCAGCAGTTTGTTGGGCCCTGATGAAAAACTGTTTTTT. Translating it yields CASSLLGPDEKLFF. The chain links TRBV27 to TRBJ1-4; D is ambiguous. Trimming took off 3 bases at V and 6 bases at J, with 11 bases between the two ends. Per germline, CDR1 MNHEY and CDR2 SMNVEV (reference sequence). The CDR3 runs to 14 residues.

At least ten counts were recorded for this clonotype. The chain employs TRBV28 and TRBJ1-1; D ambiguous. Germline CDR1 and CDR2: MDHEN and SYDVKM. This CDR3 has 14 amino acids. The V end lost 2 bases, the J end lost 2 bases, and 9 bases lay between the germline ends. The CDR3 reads CASSLGVENTEAFF. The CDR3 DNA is TGTGCCAGCAGTTTAGGCGTGGAAAACACTGAAGCTTTCTTT.

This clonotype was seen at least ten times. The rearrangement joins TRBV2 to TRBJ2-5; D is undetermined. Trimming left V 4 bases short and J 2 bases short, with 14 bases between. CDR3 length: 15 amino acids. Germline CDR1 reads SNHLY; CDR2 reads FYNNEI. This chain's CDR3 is CASSASMGFQETQYF. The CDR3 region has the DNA TGTGCCAGCAGTGCTTCCATGGGCTTTCAAGAGACCCAGTACTTC.

The CDR3 sequence is CASSQDTAGSEQFF. The DNA of the CDR3 is TGCGCCAGCAGCCAAGATACAGCGGGATCTGAGCAGTTCTTC. The V and J genes are TRBV4-3 and TRBJ2-1, with 7 bases aligning to TRBD2. Germline loops: CDR1 LGHNA, CDR2 YSLEER. V dropped 0 bases and J dropped 9; count of bases not matched to a gene: 5. The CDR3 contains 14 residues.

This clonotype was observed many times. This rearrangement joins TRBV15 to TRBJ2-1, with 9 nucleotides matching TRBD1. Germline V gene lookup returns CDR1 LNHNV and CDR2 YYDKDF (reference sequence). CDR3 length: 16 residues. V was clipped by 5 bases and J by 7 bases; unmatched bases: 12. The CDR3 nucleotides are TGTGCCACCAGCGGCCCGGGACAGGGTCCTGTGAATGAGCAGTTCTTC. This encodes CATSGPGQGPVNEQFF.

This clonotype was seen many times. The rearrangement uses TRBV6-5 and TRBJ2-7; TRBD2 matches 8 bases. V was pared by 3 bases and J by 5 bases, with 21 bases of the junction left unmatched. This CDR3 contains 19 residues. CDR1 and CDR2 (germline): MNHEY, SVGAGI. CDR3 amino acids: CASSYSYPWGAGVSHEQYV. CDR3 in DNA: TGTGCCAGCAGTTATTCCTATCCTTGGGGAGCGGGAGTTTCACACGAGCAGTACGTC.

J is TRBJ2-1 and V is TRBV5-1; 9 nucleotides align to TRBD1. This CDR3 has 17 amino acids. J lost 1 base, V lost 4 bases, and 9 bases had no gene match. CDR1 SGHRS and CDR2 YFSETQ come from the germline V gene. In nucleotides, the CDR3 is TGCGCCAGCAGCCCCACTTTCGGGACAGGGTCCTACAATGAGCAGTTCTTC. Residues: CASSPTFGTGSYNEQFF.

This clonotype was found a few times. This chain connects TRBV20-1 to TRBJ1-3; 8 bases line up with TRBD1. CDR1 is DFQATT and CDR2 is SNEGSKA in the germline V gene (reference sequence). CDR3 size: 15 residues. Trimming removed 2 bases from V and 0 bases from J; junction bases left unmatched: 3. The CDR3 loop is CSARPDRGSGNTIYF. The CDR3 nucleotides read TGCAGTGCTAGACCCGACAGGGGCTCTGGAAACACCATATATTTT.